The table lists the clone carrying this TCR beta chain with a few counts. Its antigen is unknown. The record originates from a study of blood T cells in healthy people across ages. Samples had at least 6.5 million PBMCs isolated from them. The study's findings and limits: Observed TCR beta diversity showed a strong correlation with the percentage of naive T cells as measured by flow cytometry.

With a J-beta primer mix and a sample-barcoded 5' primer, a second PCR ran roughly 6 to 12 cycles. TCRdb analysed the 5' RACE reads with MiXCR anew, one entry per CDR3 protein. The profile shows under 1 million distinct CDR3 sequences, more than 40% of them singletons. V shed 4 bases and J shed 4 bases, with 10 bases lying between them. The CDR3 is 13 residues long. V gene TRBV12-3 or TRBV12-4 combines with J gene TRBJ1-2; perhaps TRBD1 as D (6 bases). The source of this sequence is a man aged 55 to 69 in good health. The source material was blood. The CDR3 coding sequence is TGTGCCAGCAGTTATCGGGACATCTATGGCTACACCTTC. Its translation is CASSYRDIYGYTF.